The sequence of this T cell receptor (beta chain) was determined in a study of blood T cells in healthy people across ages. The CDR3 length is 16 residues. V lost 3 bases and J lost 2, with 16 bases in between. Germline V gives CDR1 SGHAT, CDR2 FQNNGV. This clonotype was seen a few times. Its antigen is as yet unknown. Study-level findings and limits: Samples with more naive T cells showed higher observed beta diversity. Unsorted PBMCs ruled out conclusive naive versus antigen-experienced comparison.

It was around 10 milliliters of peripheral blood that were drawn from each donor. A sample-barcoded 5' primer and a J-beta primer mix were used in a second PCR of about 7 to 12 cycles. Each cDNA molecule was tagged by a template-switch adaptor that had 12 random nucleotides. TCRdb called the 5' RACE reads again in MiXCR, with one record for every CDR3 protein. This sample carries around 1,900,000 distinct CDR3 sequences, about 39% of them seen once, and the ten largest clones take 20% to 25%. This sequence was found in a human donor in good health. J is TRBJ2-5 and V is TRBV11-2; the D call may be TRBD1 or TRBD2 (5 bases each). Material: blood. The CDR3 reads CASSLFYRDAQETQYF. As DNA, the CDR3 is TGTGCCAGCAGCTTGTTCTACCGGGACGCACAAGAGACCCAGTACTTC.